This T cell receptor beta chain comes out of a study of T cell changes during pregnancy in multiple sclerosis. Sequencing used immunoSEQ multiplex PCR; TCRdb keeps in-frame clones, though not all of them. The profile shows 60,000 to 85,000 clones, 92% of them singletons. The CDR3 spans 14 residues. Germline-derived CDR1 and CDR2 are ENHRY and SYGVKD. The V gene end was trimmed by 3 bases and the J gene end by 2 bases; junction bases not matched to a gene: 4. The rearrangement joins TRBV10-3 to TRBJ2-7, with 7 bases fitting TRBD2. This sequence was found in a female donor in good health, enrolled as a control in a pregnancy study. The sequences come from peripheral blood, collected after pregnancy. The CDR3 nucleotides read TGTGCCATCAGTGAACCCGGGAGGCCCTACGAGCAGTACTTC. Translation gives CAISEPGRPYEQYF.